The 27 T cell receptor beta chains below all came from one sample that was sequenced in a study of blood T cell repertoires in COVID-19. Only in-frame clones appear in the TCRdb table, and some are missing; sequencing was by immunoSEQ multiplex PCR. The top ten clones hold roughly 2.9% of a sample with fewer than 70,000 clones, 85% of them seen once. The specimen was peripheral blood. These receptors were taken from a man older than 75 with acute or convalescent COVID-19.

CDR3 nucleotide sequence: TGTGCCAGCAGCCAGAACCTAGCGGGAGGATCCGAGACCCAGTACTTC. This gives the protein CASSQNLAGGSETQYF. The chain is built from TRBV14 and TRBJ2-5; TRBD2 agrees at 11 bases. The CDR3 is made up of 16 amino acids. Trimming took 3 bases from V and 5 from J; bases not matched to a gene: 8. Per the germline V gene, CDR1 is SGHDN and CDR2 is FVKESK.

The chain links TRBV2 to TRBJ1-1; a possible D gene is TRBD1 (6 bases). The CDR3 is 15 amino acids. The germline CDR1 and CDR2 sequences are SNHLY and FYNNEI. Trimming left V 5 bases short and J 3 bases short, with 16 bases between. CDR3 sequence: CASSYRRGADTEAFF. The CDR3 DNA reads TGTGCCAGCAGTTACCGGCGGGGGGCGGACACTGAAGCTTTCTTT.

The genes are TRBV9 and TRBJ1-4, with TRBD1 matching 9 bases. J was trimmed by 7 bases and V by 4 bases; bases with no gene match: 11. The CDR3 totals 16 residues. Germline V gives CDR1 SGDLS, CDR2 YYNGEE. The CDR3 is CASSRALQGAIEKLFF. Here the CDR3 DNA reads TGTGCCAGCAGCCGGGCCCTACAGGGGGCGATTGAAAAACTGTTTTTT.

The V gene is TRBV21-1, the J gene TRBJ2-1; the table's D call, TRBD2, has no DNA check behind it. TRBV21-1 has pseudogene status. The CDR3 extends over 15 amino acids. CDR3 DNA sequence: TGTGCCAGCAGAGAACGGGAGGGTCGTGACAATGAGCAGTTCTTC. Translation: CASREREGRDNEQFF.

This clone was detected only once. The genes are TRBV19 and TRBJ1-2, with D possibly TRBD1 on 5 matching bases. Germline assignment: CDR1 LNHDA and CDR2 SQIVND (reference sequence). V lost 5 bases, J lost 4 bases, and 11 bases lay in between. The CDR3 runs 13 residues. For the CDR3, the DNA is TGTGCCAGTAGTGCGGGACCACTCTATGGCTACACCTTC. Residues: CASSAGPLYGYTF.

CDR3 region: CASRIRGGYYYGYTF. For the CDR3, the DNA is TGTGCCAGCAGGATTCGAGGGGGCTACTACTATGGCTACACCTTC. The V and J genes are TRBV2 and TRBJ1-2; 7 bases fit TRBD1. This CDR3 is 15 amino acids long. Per germline, CDR1 SNHLY and CDR2 FYNNEI. Trimming at V came to 6 bases and at J to 3 bases, leaving 10 bases not matched to a gene.

The chain has TRBV11-2 and TRBJ2-3, with D possibly TRBD1 on 7 matching bases. CDR3 size: 13 residues. With 6 bases removed from V and 6 bases from J, the gap between germline ends came to 13 bases. The germline V gene has CDR1 SGHAT and CDR2 FQNNGV. CDR3 sequence (DNA): TGTGCCAGCAGACAACAGGGGAGGGATACGCAGTATTTT. Protein product: CASRQQGRDTQYF.

The V gene is TRBV29-1, the J gene TRBJ1-2; D is uncertain. Germline V gene sequence: CDR1 SQVTM, CDR2 ANQGSEA. Trimming pared 3 bases from V and 0 bases from J, leaving 11 bases between. This CDR3 is built from 14 residues. CDR3: CSVDLVESNYGYTF. The CDR3 bases are TGCAGCGTTGACCTCGTAGAATCTAACTATGGCTACACCTTC.

This chain uses TRBV2 with TRBJ1-2; a possible D gene is TRBD1 (5 bases). Germline loops: CDR1 SNHLY, CDR2 FYNNEI. CDR3 length: 12 residues. Trimming left V 7 bases short and J 3 bases short, with 9 bases between. The CDR3 region is CASKRDDYGYTF. The CDR3 bases are TGTGCCAGCAAGCGGGACGACTATGGCTACACCTTC.

The chain carries TRBV19 and TRBJ1-1, with D uncertain. CDR1 is LNHDA and CDR2 is SQIVND in the germline V gene (reference sequence). Trimming removed 6 bases at V and 0 bases at J, with 11 bases between. The CDR3 has 14 residues. CDR3 coding DNA: TGTGCCAGTAGCCCCCGGGTGCTGAACACTGAAGCTTTCTTT. Translated, it gives CASSPRVLNTEAFF.

J is TRBJ1-2 and V is TRBV7-9, with D unresolved. The CDR3 length is 12 residues. V shed 1 base and J shed 8 bases, with 8 bases lying between them. Per germline, CDR1 SEHNR and CDR2 FQNEAQ (reference sequence). The CDR3 spells CASSLGGNGYTF. The CDR3 nucleotides read TGTGCCAGCAGCTTAGGAGGGAACGGCTACACCTTC.

This chain links TRBV7-8 with TRBJ1-5; D remains unclear. Germline V gives CDR1 SGHVS, CDR2 FQNEAQ. This CDR3 region has 12 residues. V was trimmed by 4 bases and J by 7 bases, leaving 8 bases between them. CDR3 in DNA: TGTGCCAGCAGCTCCCGTGGCCAGCCCCAGCATTTT. Translation: CASSSRGQPQHF.

The chain combines TRBV10-3 with TRBJ1-5; 10 bases line up with TRBD1. This CDR3 is 14 amino acids long. V lost 5 bases and J lost 5; bases outside the gene matches: 3. CDR1 is ENHRY and CDR2 is SYGVKD in the germline V gene. CDR3 bases: TGTGCCATCAGTAAAGGACAGGGGGATCAGCCCCAGCATTTT. Its protein product is CAISKGQGDQPQHF.

The chain has TRBV6-6 and TRBJ1-5, with a possible D match to TRBD1 (5 bases). The V and J ends lost 7 bases and 0 bases respectively, with 10 bases between them. CDR3 length: 14 amino acids. Germline CDR1 and CDR2: MNHNY and SVGAGI (reference sequence). The DNA for the CDR3 is TGTGCCAGCAATGACGGGGGTAGCAATCAGCCCCAGCATTTT. Its protein product is CASNDGGSNQPQHF.

The chain joins TRBV5-5 to TRBJ2-1; 7 nucleotides line up with TRBD1. Trimming cost V 3 bases and J 2 bases; bases outside gene matches: 2. The CDR3 spans 14 residues. Germline CDR1 and CDR2: SGHKS and YYEKEE (reference sequence). The CDR3 reads CASSSGQAYNEQFF. CDR3 coding DNA: TGTGCCAGCAGCTCTGGACAGGCCTACAATGAGCAGTTCTTC.

This clone was detected a few times. The V gene is TRBV3-1 (or the pseudogene TRBV3-2), the J gene TRBJ1-1; D gene ambiguous. This CDR3 has 12 amino acids. Germline assignment: CDR1 LGHDT and CDR2 YNNKEL (reference sequence). The V and J ends lost 6 bases and 7 bases respectively, with 12 bases between them. CDR3 sequence (DNA): TGTGCCAGCAGTTACGAGGGTCTTGAAGCTTTCTTT. Translation: CASSYEGLEAFF.

The table lists this clone with a count of one. The chain employs TRBV6-2 or TRBV6-3 and TRBJ2-1, with a tentative D call TRBD2 (6 bases). This CDR3 is 14 amino acids long. Germline V gives CDR1 MNHEY, CDR2 SVGEGT. Trimming removed 5 bases from V and 1 base from J, with 9 bases in between. CDR3 loop: CASSREVSYNEQFF. CDR3 in DNA: TGTGCCAGCAGTAGGGAGGTTTCCTACAATGAGCAGTTCTTC.

The chain carries TRBV27 and TRBJ2-3, with TRBD1 identical over 8 bases. The CDR3 sequence is 16 residues long. CDR1 is MNHEY, CDR2 SMNVEV, per germline (reference sequence). The V gene end was trimmed by 3 bases and the J gene end by 0 bases; junction bases not matched to a gene: 5. Here the CDR3 DNA reads TGTGCCAGCAGTTTCATCCGGGACAGGAGCACAGATACGCAGTATTTT. Translated: CASSFIRDRSTDTQYF.

The genes are TRBV25-1 and TRBJ2-1, with 8 bases aligning to TRBD1. CDR1 is MGHDK and CDR2 is SYGVNS in the germline V gene. The ends lost 6 bases at V and 9 bases at J; junction bases unmatched: 13. The CDR3 runs 15 residues. CDR3 sequence reads: CASSERRTGQREQFF. CDR3 DNA sequence: TGTGCCAGCAGCGAGCGCCGGACAGGGCAGCGTGAGCAGTTCTTC.

The chain employs TRBV7-2 and TRBJ2-7, with D hard to call. Between the trimmed V and J ends, which lost 3 bases and 3 bases, there was a span of 18 bases. CDR1 is SGHTA and CDR2 is FQGNSA in the germline V gene. The CDR3 consists of 16 residues. In DNA form, the CDR3 reads TGTGCCAGCAGCTTTGGCTCGCTCACAGTTAACTACGAGCAGTACTTC. It specifies CASSFGSLTVNYEQYF.

The chain joins TRBV15 to TRBJ1-2; 10 positions match TRBD1. This CDR3 comprises 15 residues. Trimming cost V 7 bases and J 4 bases; bases outside gene matches: 9. In germline, CDR1 is LNHNV, CDR2 YYDKDF (reference sequence). The CDR3 nucleotides read TGTGCCACCACTATGGACAGGGGGTCCTCCTATGGCTACACCTTC. Translating it yields CATTMDRGSSYGYTF.

The chain recombines TRBV6-6 with TRBJ1-5; 7 bases match TRBD1. The CDR3 spans 16 residues. V shed 0 bases and J 7 bases; nucleotides not matched to a gene: 9. The germline gives CDR1 MNHNY, CDR2 SVGAGI (reference sequence). The CDR3 nucleotides read TGTGCCAGCAGTTACTCGATCTCCGGGGACAGACAGCCCCAGCATTTT. Amino acids: CASSYSISGDRQPQHF.

Turning to this clone: Other DNA sequences within the sample encode an identical CDR3. The chain is built from TRBV11-1 and TRBJ2-7; TRBD1 agrees at 11 bases. J lost 4 bases, V lost 5 bases, and 4 bases had no gene match. From germline, CDR1 is SGHAT and CDR2 FQDESV (reference sequence). There are 14 residues in the CDR3. The DNA for the CDR3 is TGTGCCAGCAGCCGAGGACAGGGGGCTTACGAGCAGTACTTC. It yields the protein CASSRGQGAYEQYF.

The V gene is TRBV6-2 or TRBV6-3, the J gene TRBJ2-4; D is perhaps TRBD2 (5 bases). The CDR3 has 14 amino acids. CDR1 and CDR2 (germline): MNHEY, SVGEGT. Trimming stripped 0 bases from V and 8 bases from J, with 11 bases between. The CDR3 sequence: CASSYSWPGDIQYF. The CDR3 bases are TGTGCCAGCAGTTACTCGTGGCCCGGGGACATTCAGTACTTC.

The chain uses TRBV5-1 and TRBJ2-7; 9 nucleotides match TRBD1. Germline trimming cut 3 bases from V and 0 bases from J; bases unmatched to any gene: 10. This CDR3 spans 17 amino acids. CDR1 and CDR2 from the germline V gene are SGHRS and YFSETQ. Written as DNA, the CDR3 is TGCGCCAGCAGCTCATATACAGGGGGCCTTTACTCCTACGAGCAGTACTTC. Translated, it gives CASSSYTGGLYSYEQYF. Full variable domain (remainder filled in from reference TRBV5-1 and TRBJ2-7): KAGVTQTPRYLIKTRGQQVTLSCSPISGHRSVSWYQQTPGQGLQFLFEYFSETQRNKGNFPGRFSGRQFSNSRSEMNVSTLELGDSALYLCASSSYTGGLYSYEQYFGPGTRLTVT.

The chain uses TRBV5-1 and TRBJ1-2; tentatively, D is TRBD1 (6 bases). This CDR3 contains 13 residues. Trimming took off 2 bases at V and 6 bases at J, with 11 bases between the two ends. Germline-derived CDR1 and CDR2 are SGHRS and YFSETQ. The CDR3 loop is CASSFTGSDGYTF. In nucleotides, the CDR3 is TGCGCCAGCAGCTTTACAGGGAGTGATGGCTACACCTTC.

The chain employs TRBV19 and TRBJ2-7, with 9 bases identical to TRBD1. The V gene end was trimmed by 7 bases and the J gene end by 3 bases; junction bases not matched to a gene: 7. Germline loops: CDR1 LNHDA, CDR2 SQIVND (reference sequence). This CDR3 is built from 14 residues. The DNA for the CDR3 is TGTGCCAGTAACAGGACAGGGGCATTCTACGAGCAGTACTTC. This sequence encodes CASNRTGAFYEQYF.